Below are 4 T cell receptor beta chains sequenced from a single sample in a study of blood T cell repertoires in COVID-19. Only in-frame clones appear in the TCRdb table, and some are missing; sequencing was by immunoSEQ multiplex PCR. The repertoire holds fewer than 8,500 clones, with approximately 90% as singletons. The sequenced sample was peripheral blood. Receptors were obtained from a man between 65 and 85 years old with active COVID-19.

This chain joins TRBV9 and TRBJ2-1, with 9 bases that match TRBD1. Germline values: CDR1 SGDLS, CDR2 YYNGEE. Trimming at V came to 0 bases and at J to 9 bases, leaving 7 bases not matched to a gene. The CDR3 extends over 15 amino acids. This chain's CDR3 is CASSVAQQGASEQFF. The CDR3, as DNA: TGTGCCAGCAGCGTAGCACAACAGGGGGCGAGTGAGCAGTTCTTC.

In DNA form, the CDR3 reads TGTGCCAGCAGCCCCCCGAGTAGGGGCGAGTATGAGCAGTACTTC. The encoded protein is CASSPPSRGEYEQYF. This chain joins TRBV7-2 and TRBJ2-7, with D maybe TRBD1 (5 bases). The CDR3 consists of 15 residues. Trimming took 5 bases from V and 7 from J, leaving 21 bases between them. CDR1 and CDR2 (germline): SGHTA, FQGNSA.

The rearrangement uses TRBV12-5 and TRBJ2-7; a weak D match, TRBD2 (5 bases). Germline CDR1 and CDR2: LGHNT and FRNRAP. The CDR3 is 19 amino acids. V was shortened by 3 bases and J by 6 bases, with 30 bases between the two germline ends. CDR3 in DNA: TGTGCTAGTGGTTTCCCCAGGTCAAAAGCCTCAGCGAGGGAGAGCGAGCAGTACTTC. It is translated as CASGFPRSKASARESEQYF.

This rearrangement joins TRBV7-9 to TRBJ1-4; TRBD1 agrees at 7 bases. Germline V gene sequence: CDR1 SEHNR, CDR2 FQNEAQ (reference sequence). V lost 4 bases and J lost 4; bases outside the gene matches: 9. The CDR3 runs to 16 residues. The DNA for the CDR3 is TGTGCCAGCAGCTCACACTCGACAGGGAGTAATGAAAAACTGTTTTTT. It specifies CASSSHSTGSNEKLFF.